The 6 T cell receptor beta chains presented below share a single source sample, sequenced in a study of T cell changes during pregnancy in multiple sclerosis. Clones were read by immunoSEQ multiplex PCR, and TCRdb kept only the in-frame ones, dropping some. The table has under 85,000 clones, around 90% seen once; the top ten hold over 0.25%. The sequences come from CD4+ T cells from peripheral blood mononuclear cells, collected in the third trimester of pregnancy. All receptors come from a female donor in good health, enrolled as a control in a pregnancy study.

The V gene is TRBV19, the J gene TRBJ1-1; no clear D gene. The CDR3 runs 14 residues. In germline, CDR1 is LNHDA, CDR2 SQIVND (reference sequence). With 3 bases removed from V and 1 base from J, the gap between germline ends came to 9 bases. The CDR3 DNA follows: TGTGCCAGTAGTATCTTAGATGGGAACACTGAAGCTTTCTTT. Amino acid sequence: CASSILDGNTEAFF.

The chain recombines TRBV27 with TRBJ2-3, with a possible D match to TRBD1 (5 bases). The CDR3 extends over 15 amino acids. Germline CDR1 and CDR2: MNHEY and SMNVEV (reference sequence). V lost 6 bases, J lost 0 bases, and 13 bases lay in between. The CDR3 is CASSSPGISTDTQYF. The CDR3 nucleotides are TGTGCCAGCAGCTCCCCAGGGATTAGCACAGATACGCAGTATTTT.

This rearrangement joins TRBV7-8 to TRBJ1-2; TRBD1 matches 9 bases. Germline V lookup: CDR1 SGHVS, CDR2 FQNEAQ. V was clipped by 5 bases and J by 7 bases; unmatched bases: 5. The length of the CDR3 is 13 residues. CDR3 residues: CASSPGTGLGYTF. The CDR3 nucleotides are TGTGCCAGCAGCCCGGGGACAGGGCTTGGCTACACCTTC.

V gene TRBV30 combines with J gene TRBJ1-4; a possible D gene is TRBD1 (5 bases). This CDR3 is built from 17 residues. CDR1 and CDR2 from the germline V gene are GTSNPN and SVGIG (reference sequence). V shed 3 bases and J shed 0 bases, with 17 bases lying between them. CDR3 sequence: CAWSENQDTTTNEKLFF. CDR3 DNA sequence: TGTGCCTGGAGCGAGAATCAGGACACGACAACTAATGAAAAACTGTTTTTT.

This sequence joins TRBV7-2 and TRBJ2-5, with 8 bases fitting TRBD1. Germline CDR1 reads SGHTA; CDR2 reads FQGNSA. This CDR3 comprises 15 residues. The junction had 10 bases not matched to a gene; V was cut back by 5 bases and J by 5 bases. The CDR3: CASSPFPRGQETQYF. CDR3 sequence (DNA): TGTGCCAGCAGCCCCTTCCCCAGGGGGCAGGAGACCCAGTACTTC.

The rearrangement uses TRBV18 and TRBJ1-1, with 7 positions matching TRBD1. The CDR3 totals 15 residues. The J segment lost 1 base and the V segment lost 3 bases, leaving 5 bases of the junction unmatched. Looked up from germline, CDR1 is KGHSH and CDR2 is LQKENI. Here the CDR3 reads CASSPAGTANTEAFF. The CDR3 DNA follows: TGTGCCAGCTCACCCGCCGGGACAGCGAACACTGAAGCTTTCTTT.